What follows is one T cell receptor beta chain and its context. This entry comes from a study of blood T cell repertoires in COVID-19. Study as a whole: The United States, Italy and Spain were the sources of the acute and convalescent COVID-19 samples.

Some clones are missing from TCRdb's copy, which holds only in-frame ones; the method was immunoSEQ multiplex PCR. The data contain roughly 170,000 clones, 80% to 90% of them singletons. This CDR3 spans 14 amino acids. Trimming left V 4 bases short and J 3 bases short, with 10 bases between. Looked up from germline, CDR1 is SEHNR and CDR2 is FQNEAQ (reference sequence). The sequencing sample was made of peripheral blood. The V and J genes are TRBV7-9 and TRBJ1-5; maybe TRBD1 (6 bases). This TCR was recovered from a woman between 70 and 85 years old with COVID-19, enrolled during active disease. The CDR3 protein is CASSSTGNNQPQHF. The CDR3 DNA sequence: TGTGCCAGCAGCTCTACAGGGAACAATCAGCCCCAGCATTTT.